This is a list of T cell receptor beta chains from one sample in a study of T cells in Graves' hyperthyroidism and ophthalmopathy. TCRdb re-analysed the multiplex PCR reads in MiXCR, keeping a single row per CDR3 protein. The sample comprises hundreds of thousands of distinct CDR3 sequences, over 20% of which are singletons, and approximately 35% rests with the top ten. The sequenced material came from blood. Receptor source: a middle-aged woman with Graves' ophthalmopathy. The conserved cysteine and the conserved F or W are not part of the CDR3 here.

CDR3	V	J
AWSDLGGGNQPQH	TRBV30	TRBJ1-5
ATSRGVRFPNEKLF	TRBV15	TRBJ1-4
ATSGGYSYEQY	TRBV24-1	TRBJ2-7
ASSRTSLTETQY	TRBV3-1	TRBJ2-5
ASSEGQGGGETQY	TRBV2	TRBJ2-5
AISTSGMEETQY	TRBV10-3	TRBJ2-5
ASSYPGDGRETQY	TRBV6-5	TRBJ2-5
ASSNSGTSPTGELF	TRBV12-3/TRBV12-4	TRBJ2-2
ASSQELAGGPAQF	TRBV3-1	TRBJ2-1
ASSQVLDYEQY	TRBV4-1	TRBJ2-7
ASSRNPQGSNQPQH	TRBV6-4	TRBJ1-5
ASSTRTGGAGVETQY	TRBV19	TRBJ2-5
SARDRGTSGEQY	TRBV20-1	TRBJ2-7
ASTPGLSFSGELF	TRBV5-1	TRBJ2-2
AWGQWGYEQY	TRBV30	TRBJ2-7
ASFPGTIGSTIY	TRBV6-1	TRBJ1-3
ASTGGTGELF	TRBV6-2/TRBV6-3	TRBJ2-2
ASRGTDLNTEAF	TRBV6-5	TRBJ1-1
ASSAGAGGNQETQY	TRBV11-2	TRBJ2-5
ASSHISYEQY	TRBV14	TRBJ2-7
ASSQDRSGSNTGELF	TRBV3-1	TRBJ2-2